Following are 32 T cell receptor delta chains from one sample sequenced in a study of Vγ9Vδ2 T cells in congenital toxoplasmosis. A single-tube template-switch cDNA reaction was primed with TRGC- and TRDC-specific primers. The TRGC primer design covered both constant genes, TRGC1 and TRGC2. TCRdb re-called clones from the reads using CATT. Altogether 990 or so delta-chain clones are present, approximately 18% being singletons, with the ten largest covering about 10%. The specimen sequenced was gamma-delta T cells from blood. The origin of the receptors is a child younger than 10 born to a mother with Toxoplasma gondii infection during pregnancy, either congenitally infected or uninfected (not recorded which).

This clone is termed large. V gene TRAV29/DV5 combines with J gene TRDJ1; a possible D gene is TRDD3 (5 bases). This CDR3 spans 19 amino acids. Looked up from germline, CDR1 is NSMFDY and CDR2 is ISSIKDK. V was clipped by 1 base and J by 0 bases, with 25 bases between them. CDR3 region: CAASYPSTASYTYTDKLIF. The CDR3, as DNA: TGTGCAGCAAGCTACCCCTCGACAGCCTCTTATACGTACACCGATAAACTCATCTTT. Together with reference TRAV29/DV5 and TRDJ1, the CDR3 gives the full variable domain: DQQVKQNSPSLSVQEGRISILNCDYTNSMFDYFLWYKKYPAEGPTFLISISSIKDKNEDGRFTVFLNKSAKHLSLHIVPSQPGDSAVYFCAASYPSTASYTYTDKLIFGKGTRVTVEP.

By frequency in the sample, this clone is medium-sized. The J gene is TRDJ1, the V gene TRDV2; 12 bases fit TRDD3. The CDR3 is 17 amino acids. V lost 3 bases to trimming and J lost 0 bases; unmatched junction nucleotides: 7. CDR1 is GEAIGNYY, CDR2 EKD, per germline. The CDR3 loop reads CACDSLGDTQDTDKLIF. The CDR3, as DNA: TGTGCCTGTGACTCCCTGGGGGATACGCAAGACACCGATAAACTCATCTTT.

This clone qualifies as medium-sized. The chain carries TRDV2 and TRDJ3; 7 bases are shared with TRDD3. Germline V gene data show CDR1 as GEAIGNYY and CDR2 as EKD. V lost 0 bases to trimming and J lost 0 bases; unmatched junction nucleotides: 34. CDR3 length: 28 residues. The CDR3 region has the DNA TGTGCCTGTGACACCTGTGAGGATACGGCCAGAGTTCCTTCTGTCCACCTAAGGGGCTCCTGGGACACCCGACAGATGTTTTTC. Protein product: CACDTCEDTARVPSVHLRGSWDTRQMFF.

This clone was recorded once. Additional DNA sequences in this sample encode the identical CDR3. The V and J genes are TRDV2 and TRDJ1; 9 bases map to TRDD3. The J gene, missing from TCRdb, was assigned here through DNA to germline matching. Germline values: CDR1 GEAIGNYY, CDR2 EKD. V lost 3 bases to trimming and J lost 1 base; unmatched junction nucleotides: 8. The CDR3 extends over 16 amino acids. The CDR3 here is CACDALLGDTTDKLIF. As DNA, the CDR3 is TGTGCCTGTGACGCTTTACTGGGGGACACCACCGATAAACTCATCTTT.

Turning to this clone: One base separates it from a far larger clone, so it is likely a read error. This rearrangement joins TRAV29/DV5 to TRDJ1; maybe TRDD3 (5 bases). CDR1 and CDR2 (germline): NSMFDY, ISSIKDK. V lost 3 bases to trimming and J lost 0 bases, with 21 bases between them. The CDR3 is made up of 17 amino acids. Here the CDR3 reads CAAKLEDKPGYTDKLIF. The CDR3, as DNA: TGTGCAGCAAAACTGGAGGATAAGCCCGGGTACACCGATAAACTCATCTTT.

This clone has just one count. A much larger clone differs by one base, so this may be a read error. No call exists for the J gene, whereas the V gene is TRDV2; the table's D call, TRDD3, has no DNA check behind it. The CDR3 is 18 residues long. CDR1 GEAIGNYY and CDR2 EKD come from the germline V gene. The CDR3: CACDTLGMNSWDTRQMFF. CDR3 in DNA: TGTGCCTGTGACACCCTGGGGATGAACTCCTGGGACACCCGACAGATGTTTTTT.

This chain links TRDV2 with TRDJ3; TRDD3 matches 9 bases. As TCRdb names no J gene, one was assigned here on the basis of a DNA match to germline. In germline, CDR1 is GEAIGNYY, CDR2 EKD. This CDR3 spans 20 amino acids. V gave up 1 base and J gave up 0 bases; unmatched junction bases: 9. This CDR3 reads CACDTITGGQSSWDTRQMFF. The CDR3 DNA follows: TGTGCCTGTGACACAATTACTGGGGGACAGAGCTCCTGGGACACCCGACAGATGTTTTTC.

With respect to this clone: This likely traces to a read error, being one base from a far larger clone. The chain uses TRDV2 and TRDJ3; 7 bases align to TRDD3. The J gene, missing from TCRdb, was assigned here through DNA to germline matching. This CDR3 has 20 residues. The V gene's germline CDR1 is GEAIGNYY and CDR2 EKD. V was clipped by 3 bases and J by 0 bases; unmatched bases: 13. CDR3 DNA: TGTGCCTGTGACCCTTTGGGGGACCACCAAAGCTCCTGGGACACCCGACAGATGTTTTTC. This gives the protein CACDPLGDHQSSWDTRQMFF.

Note on this clone: A read error is the likely source, as a far larger clone sits one nucleotide away. The V gene is TRDV2, the J gene TRDJ1, with D perhaps matching TRDD3 (6 bases). In the absence of a J gene in TCRdb, the DNA was matched to germline to assign it here. Per the germline V gene, CDR1 is GEAIGNYY and CDR2 is EKD. This CDR3 region has 14 residues. Written as DNA, the CDR3 is TGTGCCCGTGACGCGCTGGGGCACACCGATAAACTCATCTTT. Translated, it gives CARDALGHTDKLIF.

This clone is large. The genes are TRAV38-2/DV8 and TRDJ2, with D hard to call. Per germline, CDR1 TSESDYY and CDR2 QEAYKQQN. Trimming pared 1 base from V and 7 bases from J, leaving 11 bases between. The CDR3 loop spans 14 amino acids. CDR3 amino acids: CAYRSLFGLAQLFF. The CDR3 DNA sequence: TGTGCTTATAGGAGCCTTTTCGGATTAGCACAACTCTTCTTT.

In the case of this clone: It is likely a read error: a sequence one base away is far more abundant. The gene calls are TRAV38-2/DV8 and TRDJ1; 7 nucleotides match TRDD3. The J gene, left out of TCRdb, was set here by checking the DNA against germline. The germline CDR1 and CDR2 sequences are TSESDYY and QEAYKQQN. The CDR3 has 17 amino acids. After removal of 0 bases from V and 7 bases from J, the junction contained 15 bases not matched to a gene. CDR3 residues: CAYRSALVLGVTIKLIF. The DNA of the CDR3 is TGTGCTTATAGGAGCGCCCTAGTCCTGGGGGTTACGATTAAACTCATCTTT.

This clone was counted between two and nine times. The J gene is TRDJ1, the V gene TRDV2; 13 bases line up with TRDD3. As TCRdb names no J gene, one was assigned here on the basis of a DNA match to germline. The CDR3 is 17 amino acids. The germline V gene has CDR1 GEAIGNYY and CDR2 EKD. With V trimmed by 3 bases and J by 4 bases, 10 bases remained unmatched. The CDR3 region is CACDSLLGDTPNDKLIF. Here the CDR3 DNA reads TGTGCCTGTGACTCCTTACTGGGGGATACGCCTAACGATAAACTCATCTTT.

This clone is labeled as large. J is TRDJ1 and V is TRDV2, with 9 bases fitting TRDD3. J gave up 7 bases and V 3 bases, and 11 bases lay outside the gene matches. This CDR3 is 15 amino acids long. The germline gives CDR1 GEAIGNYY, CDR2 EKD. The CDR3 DNA reads TGTGCCTGTGACGAAGTACTGGGGGACAGGGGTAAACTCATCTTT. Its protein product is CACDEVLGDRGKLIF.

This rearrangement joins TRDV1 to TRDJ3; 10 bases are a match to TRDD3. V trimming: 4 bases; J trimming: 0 bases; junction bases outside the gene matches: 18. The length of the CDR3 is 23 residues. Germline values: CDR1 TSWWSYY, CDR2 QGS. Written as DNA, the CDR3 is TGTGCTCTTGGGGCCGAGTTCGGATACAGGGGGATACGAGGCTCCTGGGACACCCGACAGATGTTTTTC. Amino acid sequence: CALGAEFGYRGIRGSWDTRQMFF.

By frequency in the sample, this clone is large (0.1 to 1%). V gene TRDV2 combines with J gene TRDJ1; 9 bases are a match to TRDD3. V lost 7 bases, J lost 3 bases, and 8 bases stayed unmatched. CDR3 length: 14 amino acids. Per germline, CDR1 GEAIGNYY and CDR2 EKD. DNA of the CDR3: TGTGCCTGCTCCCAGCTGGGGGATCCCGATAAACTCATCTTT. It encodes CACSQLGDPDKLIF.

This clone occurred a few times. A read error may account for a junction end that differs from germline. The chain employs TRDV1 and TRDJ1, with TRDD3 matching 10 bases. No J gene was available from TCRdb, and it was assigned here by a germline match of the DNA. This CDR3 has 18 residues. CDR1 and CDR2 (germline): TSWWSYY, QGS. CDR3 DNA: TGTTCTCTTGGGGAACTAGTTGACCGAGGGGGATACGGCGATAAACTCATCTTT. Amino acids: CSLGELVDRGGYGDKLIF.

Judged by abundance, this clone is medium-sized. The V and J genes are TRDV2 and TRDJ1; D might be TRDD3 (6 bases). With 7 bases removed from V and 0 bases from J, the gap between germline ends came to 26 bases. The germline CDR1 and CDR2 sequences are GEAIGNYY and EKD. The CDR3 spans 18 residues. This CDR3 is CAWTPLSGGNNYTDKLIF. CDR3 nucleotides: TGTGCCTGGACACCCCTATCCGGGGGGAACAACTACACCGATAAACTCATCTTT.

This clone was recorded a few times. This may be a read error, as it is one base from a much larger clone. Additional DNA sequences in this sample encode the identical CDR3. The chain links TRDV2 to TRDJ1; a possible D gene is TRDD3 (6 bases). The CDR3 covers 17 residues. CDR1 is GEAIGNYY and CDR2 is EKD in the germline V gene. Trimming removed 3 bases at V and 0 bases at J, with 19 bases between. The CDR3 here is CACDALTGGMYTDKLIF. The CDR3 nucleotides read TGTGCCTGTGACGCGCTCACAGGGGGAATGTACACCGATAAACTCATCTTT.

By share of the sample, this clone is medium-sized. The chain is built from TRDV2 and TRDJ1, with 9 bases aligning to TRDD3. CDR1 and CDR2 (germline): GEAIGNYY, EKD. J was trimmed by 0 bases and V by 6 bases; bases with no gene match: 16. The length of the CDR3 is 18 residues. As DNA, the CDR3 is TGTGCCTGTTCACTACTGGGGGACCCGCCAGCGTACACCGATAAACTCATCTTT. Protein product: CACSLLGDPPAYTDKLIF.

This clone is large in the sample. Additional DNA sequences in this sample encode the identical CDR3. The chain couples TRDV2 to TRDJ1, with a tentative D call TRDD3 (5 bases). The V gene lost 0 bases and the J gene lost 0 bases, with 10 bases spanning the gap. The CDR3 totals 15 residues. Germline V gene sequence: CDR1 GEAIGNYY, CDR2 EKD. CDR3 sequence: CACDTVGRNTDKLIF. For the CDR3, the DNA is TGTGCCTGTGACACCGTGGGGCGAAACACCGATAAACTCATCTTT.

A word on this clone: A much larger clone lies one base from this, so it may be a read error. J is TRDJ3 and V is TRDV2, with 7 bases lining up with TRDD3. TCRdb supplies no J gene; here it was assigned by aligning the nucleotide sequence to germline. There are 19 residues in the CDR3. Germline V CDR1 and CDR2: GEAIGNYY, EKD. V shed 0 bases and J 3 bases; nucleotides not matched to a gene: 10. CDR3 loop: CACDTVGGHSFWDTRQMFF. The CDR3 region has the DNA TGTGCCTGTGACACCGTTGGGGGACACTCTTTCTGGGACACCCGACAGATGTTTTTC.

This clone counts as medium-sized. This chain connects TRDV2 to TRDJ3, with 8 bases fitting TRDD3. J gave up 1 base and V 0 bases, and 7 bases lay outside the gene matches. Germline-derived CDR1 and CDR2 are GEAIGNYY and EKD. This CDR3 has 19 amino acids. CDR3 coding DNA: TGTGCCTGTGACACCAACTGGGGGCCCTTTTCCTGGGACACCCGACAGATGTTTTTC. The encoded protein is CACDTNWGPFSWDTRQMFF.

This clone was recorded a few times. J is TRDJ1 and V is TRDV2; TRDD3 might be the D (5 bases). TCRdb lists no J gene, so it was determined here by aligning the DNA to germline. V was trimmed by 1 base and J by 5 bases, leaving 19 bases between them. The CDR3 is 16 amino acids. The germline V gene encodes CDR1 GEAIGNYY and CDR2 EKD. As DNA, the CDR3 is TGTGCCTGTGACACGGTGGGGCGGCGGCGATCGGATAAACTCATCTTT. Protein: CACDTVGRRRSDKLIF.

This clone was recorded a few times. The chain recombines TRDV2 with TRDJ3; 9 nucleotides agree with TRDD3. The ends lost 3 bases at V and 7 bases at J; junction bases unmatched: 27. The germline CDR1 and CDR2 sequences are GEAIGNYY and EKD. The CDR3 has 23 amino acids. This CDR3 reads CACDPLELVSFSGIRKDTRQMFF. The CDR3, as DNA: TGTGCCTGTGACCCCCTTGAGCTCGTTTCCTTTTCGGGGATACGTAAAGACACCCGACAGATGTTTTTC.

This chain links TRDV2 with TRDJ2; 7 nucleotides align to TRDD3. CDR1 and CDR2 (germline): GEAIGNYY, EKD. With V trimmed by 0 bases and J by 6 bases, 6 bases remained unmatched. The CDR3 extends over 15 amino acids. As DNA, the CDR3 is TGTGCCTGTGACACCGTAGGGATACCCTCAGCACAACTCTTCTTT. Its translation: CACDTVGIPSAQLFF.

This clone was counted between two and nine times. The chain has TRDV2 and TRDJ1, with D possibly being TRDD3 (5 bases). The CDR3 spans 15 residues. Germline CDR1 reads GEAIGNYY; CDR2 reads EKD. Trimming took 3 bases from V and 0 from J, leaving 13 bases between them. The CDR3 loop reads CACDSILPNTDKLIF. The CDR3 DNA is TGTGCCTGTGACTCGATACTGCCGAACACCGATAAACTCATCTTT.

With regard to this clone: This clone may be a read error of a much larger clone one base away. The genes are TRDV2 and TRDJ1; 13 nucleotides line up with TRDD3. In the absence of a J gene in TCRdb, the DNA was matched to germline to assign it here. The CDR3 is 19 amino acids. Trimming took 3 bases from V and 7 from J; bases not matched to a gene: 19. CDR1 GEAIGNYY and CDR2 EKD come from the germline V gene. The CDR3 DNA reads TGTGCCTGTGACCCCCTAAGCGGTCTACTGGGGGATACGGGCGCTAAACTCATCTTT. Residues: CACDPLSGLLGDTGAKLIF.

Concerning this clone itself: This sequence may be a read error, since a much larger clone differs from it by one base. The J gene is TRDJ1, the V gene TRDV2; 13 bases line up with TRDD3. In the absence of a J gene in TCRdb, the DNA was matched to germline to assign it here. This CDR3 is built from 16 residues. Germline CDR1 is GEAIGNYY and CDR2 is EKD. V shed 1 base, J shed 4 bases, and the junction held 5 bases outside the gene matches. The CDR3 DNA reads TGTGCCTGTGACACAATTACTGGGGGATACGTCGATAAACTCATCTTT. The encoded protein is CACDTITGGYVDKLIF.

As for this clone: A read error may explain this, as a much larger clone is one base away. At the DNA level, this CDR3 is encoded by other sequences in the same sample as well. V usage is TRDV1 and J usage is TRDJ1; the match to TRDD3 covers 10 bases. TCRdb is silent on the J gene; assignment here came from matching the DNA to germline. The V gene end was trimmed by 3 bases and the J gene end by 0 bases; junction bases not matched to a gene: 25. The CDR3 runs to 23 residues. CDR1 is TSWWSYY, CDR2 QGS, per germline. The CDR3 region is CALGDTPPSRGIRGCVDTDKLIF. In DNA, the CDR3 is TGTGCTCTTGGGGATACCCCCCCCTCCCGGGGGATACGTGGATGCGTTGACACCGATAAACTCATCTTT.

This clone is large (0.1 to 1%) within its sample. This specimen includes other DNA sequences encoding the same CDR3. The chain couples TRDV1 to TRDJ1; D gene ambiguous. Trimming took 3 bases from V and 0 from J, leaving 11 bases between them. Per the germline V gene, CDR1 is TSWWSYY and CDR2 is QGS. This CDR3 has 15 residues. CDR3 region: CALGEASSYTDKLIF. CDR3 nucleotide sequence: TGTGCTCTTGGGGAGGCCTCCTCGTACACCGATAAACTCATCTTT.

This clone counts as large (0.1 to 1%). V usage is TRDV2 and J usage is TRDJ3; 8 bases line up with TRDD3. Trimming removed 0 bases from V and 0 bases from J; junction bases left unmatched: 6. This CDR3 has 19 residues. Germline V lookup: CDR1 GEAIGNYY, CDR2 EKD. The CDR3 sequence is CACDTVGIPSSWDTRQMFF. The CDR3 coding sequence is TGTGCCTGTGACACCGTGGGGATACCCAGCTCCTGGGACACCCGACAGATGTTTTTC.

A remark on this clone: This may arise from a read error, as a much more abundant clone is one base away. The V gene is TRDV2, the J gene TRDJ1, with 10 bases aligning to TRDD3. Germline matching of the DNA provided the J gene here, since TCRdb leaves it blank. This CDR3 is built from 14 residues. Germline V gene sequence: CDR1 GEAIGNYY, CDR2 EKD. V dropped 3 bases and J dropped 5; count of bases not matched to a gene: 5. The CDR3 here is CACDPWGITDKLIF. For the CDR3, the DNA is TGTGCCTGTGACCCCTGGGGGATAACTGATAAACTCATCTTT.